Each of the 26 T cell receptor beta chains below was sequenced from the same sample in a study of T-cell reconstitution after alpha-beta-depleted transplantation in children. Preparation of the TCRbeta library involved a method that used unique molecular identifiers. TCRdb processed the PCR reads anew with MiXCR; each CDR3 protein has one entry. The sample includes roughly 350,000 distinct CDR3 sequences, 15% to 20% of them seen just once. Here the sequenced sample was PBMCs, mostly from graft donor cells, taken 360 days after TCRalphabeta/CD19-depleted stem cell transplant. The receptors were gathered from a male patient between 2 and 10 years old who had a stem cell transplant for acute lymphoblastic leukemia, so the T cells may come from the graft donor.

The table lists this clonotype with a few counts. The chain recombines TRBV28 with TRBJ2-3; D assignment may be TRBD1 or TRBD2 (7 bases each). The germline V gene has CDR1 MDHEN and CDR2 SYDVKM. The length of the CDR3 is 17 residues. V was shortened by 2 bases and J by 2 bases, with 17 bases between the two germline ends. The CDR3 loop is CASSLPPGEGATDTQYF. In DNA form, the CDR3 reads TGTGCCAGCAGTTTACCCCCAGGGGAGGGGGCCACAGATACGCAGTATTTT.

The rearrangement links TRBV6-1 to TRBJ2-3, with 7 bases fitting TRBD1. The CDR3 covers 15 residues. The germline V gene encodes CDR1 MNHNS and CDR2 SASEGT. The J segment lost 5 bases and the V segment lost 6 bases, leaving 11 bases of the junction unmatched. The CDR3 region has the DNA TGTGCCAGCAGACAAAGACAGGGCGGTCGAGATACGCAGTATTTT. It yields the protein CASRQRQGGRDTQYF.

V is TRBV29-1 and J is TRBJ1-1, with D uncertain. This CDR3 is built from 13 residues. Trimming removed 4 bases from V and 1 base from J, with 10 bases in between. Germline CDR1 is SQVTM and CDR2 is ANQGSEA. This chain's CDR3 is CSVVNGENTEAFF. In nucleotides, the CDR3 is TGCAGCGTTGTGAACGGCGAGAACACTGAAGCTTTCTTT.

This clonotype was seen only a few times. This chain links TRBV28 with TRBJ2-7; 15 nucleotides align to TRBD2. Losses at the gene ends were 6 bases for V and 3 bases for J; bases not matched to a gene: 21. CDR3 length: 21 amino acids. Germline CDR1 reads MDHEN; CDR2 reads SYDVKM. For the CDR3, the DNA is TGTGCCAGCAGGCCTCGACCGGGACTAGCGGGAGGAGCGAGGGGGAACTACGAGCAGTACTTC. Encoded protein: CASRPRPGLAGGARGNYEQYF. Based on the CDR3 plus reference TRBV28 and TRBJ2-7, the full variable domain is DVKVTQSSRYLVKRTGEKVFLECVQDMDHENMFWYRQDPGLGLRLIYFSYDVKMKEKGDIPEGYSVSREKKERFSLILESASTNQTSMYLCASRPRPGLAGGARGNYEQYFGPGTRLTVT.

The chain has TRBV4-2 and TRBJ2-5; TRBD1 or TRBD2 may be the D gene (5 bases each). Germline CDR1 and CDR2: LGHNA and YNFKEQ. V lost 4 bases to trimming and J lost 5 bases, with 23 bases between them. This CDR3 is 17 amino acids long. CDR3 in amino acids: CASSRSLDGARWETQYF. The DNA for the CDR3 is TGTGCCAGCAGCCGGTCCCTCGACGGGGCGAGGTGGGAGACCCAGTACTTC.

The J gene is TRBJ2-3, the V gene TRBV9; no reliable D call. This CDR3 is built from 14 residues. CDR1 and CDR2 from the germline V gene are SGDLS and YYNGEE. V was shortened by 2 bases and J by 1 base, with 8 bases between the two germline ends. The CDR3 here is CASSVGHGTDTQYF. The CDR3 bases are TGTGCCAGCAGCGTTGGCCATGGCACAGATACGCAGTATTTT.

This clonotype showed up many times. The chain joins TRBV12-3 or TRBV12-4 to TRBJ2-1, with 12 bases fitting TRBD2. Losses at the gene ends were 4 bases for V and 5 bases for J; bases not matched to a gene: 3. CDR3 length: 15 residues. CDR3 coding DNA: TGTGCCAGCAGTTGGACTAGCGGGACCGACAATGAGCAGTTCTTC. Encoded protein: CASSWTSGTDNEQFF.

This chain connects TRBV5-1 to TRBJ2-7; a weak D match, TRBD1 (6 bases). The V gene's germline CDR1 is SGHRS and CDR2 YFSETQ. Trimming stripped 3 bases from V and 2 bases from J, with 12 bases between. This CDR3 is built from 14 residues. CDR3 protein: CASSWGTFPYEQYF. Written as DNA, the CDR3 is TGCGCCAGCAGCTGGGGGACATTTCCCTACGAGCAGTACTTC.

CDR3 nucleotide sequence: TGTGCCAGCAGCCAAGGTCGGGATCAGCCCCAGCATTTT. Protein: CASSQGRDQPQHF. The chain employs TRBV3-1 and TRBJ1-5; D unresolved. Looked up from germline, CDR1 is LGHDT and CDR2 is YNNKEL (reference sequence). Trimming took off 1 base at V and 5 bases at J, with 6 bases between the two ends. This CDR3 has 13 residues.

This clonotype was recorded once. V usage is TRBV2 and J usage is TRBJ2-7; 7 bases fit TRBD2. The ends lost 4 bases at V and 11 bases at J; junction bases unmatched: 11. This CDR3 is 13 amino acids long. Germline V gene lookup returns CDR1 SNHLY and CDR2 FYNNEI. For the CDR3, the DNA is TGTGCCAGCAGTGGAGGATCGGGGGGAGGGGAGTACTTC. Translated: CASSGGSGGGEYF.

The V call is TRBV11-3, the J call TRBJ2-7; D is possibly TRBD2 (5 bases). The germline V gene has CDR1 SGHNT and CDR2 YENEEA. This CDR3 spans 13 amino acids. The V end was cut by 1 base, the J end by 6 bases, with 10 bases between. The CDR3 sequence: CASSLGTSAEQYF. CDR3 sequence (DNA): TGTGCCAGCAGCTTAGGGACTTCTGCCGAGCAGTACTTC.

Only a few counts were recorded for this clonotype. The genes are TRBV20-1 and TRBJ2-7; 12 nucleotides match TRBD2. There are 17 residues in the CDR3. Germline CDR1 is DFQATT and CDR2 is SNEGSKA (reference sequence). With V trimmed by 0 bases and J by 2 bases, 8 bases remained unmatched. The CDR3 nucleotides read TGCAGTGCTAGAGATTGGACTAGCGGGACGGGCCCCTACGAGCAGTACTTC. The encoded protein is CSARDWTSGTGPYEQYF.

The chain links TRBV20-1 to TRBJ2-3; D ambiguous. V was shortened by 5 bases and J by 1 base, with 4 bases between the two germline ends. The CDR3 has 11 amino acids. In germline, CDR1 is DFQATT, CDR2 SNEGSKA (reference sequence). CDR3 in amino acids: CSAVGTDTQYF. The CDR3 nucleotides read TGCAGTGCTGTGGGCACAGATACGCAGTATTTT.

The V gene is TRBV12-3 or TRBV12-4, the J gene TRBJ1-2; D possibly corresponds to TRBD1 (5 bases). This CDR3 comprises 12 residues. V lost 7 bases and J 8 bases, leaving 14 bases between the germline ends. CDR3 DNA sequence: TGTGCCAGCAAGACTCAGGGATTCGGCTACACCTTC. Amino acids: CASKTQGFGYTF.

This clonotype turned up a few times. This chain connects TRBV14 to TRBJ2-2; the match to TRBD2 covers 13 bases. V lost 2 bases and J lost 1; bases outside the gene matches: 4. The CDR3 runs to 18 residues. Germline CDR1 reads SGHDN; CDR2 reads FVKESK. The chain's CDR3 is CASSQTSGRAWNTGELFF. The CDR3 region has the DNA TGTGCCAGCAGCCAAACTAGCGGGAGGGCCTGGAACACCGGGGAGCTGTTTTTT.

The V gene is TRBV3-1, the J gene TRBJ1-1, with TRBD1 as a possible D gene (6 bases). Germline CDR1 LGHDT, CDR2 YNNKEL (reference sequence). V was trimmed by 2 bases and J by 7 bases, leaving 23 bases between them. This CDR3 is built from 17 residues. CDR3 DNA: TGTGCCAGCAGCCAAAATGGGGGGCTGGCAGGGGCCCTTGAAGCTTTCTTT. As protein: CASSQNGGLAGALEAFF. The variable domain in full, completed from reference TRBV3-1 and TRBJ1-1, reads DTAVSQTPKYLVTQMGNDKSIKCEQNLGHDTMYWYKQDSKKFLKIMFSYNNKELIINETVPNRFSPKSPDKAHLNLHINSLELGDSAVYFCASSQNGGLAGALEAFFGQGTRLTVV.

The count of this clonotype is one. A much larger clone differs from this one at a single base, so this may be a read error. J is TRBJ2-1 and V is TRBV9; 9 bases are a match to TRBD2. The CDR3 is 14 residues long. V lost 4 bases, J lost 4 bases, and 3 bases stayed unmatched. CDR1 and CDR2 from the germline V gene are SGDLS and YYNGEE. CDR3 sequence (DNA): TGTGCCAGCAGCAAGACTAGCGGTTACAATGAGCAGTTCTTC. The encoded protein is CASSKTSGYNEQFF.

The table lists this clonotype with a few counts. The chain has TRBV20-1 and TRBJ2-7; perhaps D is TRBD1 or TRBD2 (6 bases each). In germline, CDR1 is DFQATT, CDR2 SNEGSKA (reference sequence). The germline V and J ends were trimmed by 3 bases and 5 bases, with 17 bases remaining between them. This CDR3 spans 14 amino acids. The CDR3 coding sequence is TGCAGTGCTAGTGGAAGGAGGGCAGGGGACGAGCAGTACTTC. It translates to CSASGRRAGDEQYF.

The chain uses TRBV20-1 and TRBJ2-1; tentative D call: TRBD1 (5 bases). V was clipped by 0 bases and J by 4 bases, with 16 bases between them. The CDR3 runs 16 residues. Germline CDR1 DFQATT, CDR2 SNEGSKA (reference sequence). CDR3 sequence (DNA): TGCAGTGCTAGAGATTTGTGGGGCCTAAGGTACAATGAGCAGTTCTTC. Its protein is CSARDLWGLRYNEQFF.

CDR3 bases: TGTGCCAGCAGTTGGGACAGGGTGAACACTGAAGCTTTCTTT. It yields the protein CASSWDRVNTEAFF. V is TRBV6-5 and J is TRBJ1-1; 9 bases fit TRBD1. The CDR3 sequence is 14 residues long. The germline V gene encodes CDR1 MNHEY and CDR2 SVGAGI. V lost 4 bases, J lost 0 bases, and 0 bases stayed unmatched.

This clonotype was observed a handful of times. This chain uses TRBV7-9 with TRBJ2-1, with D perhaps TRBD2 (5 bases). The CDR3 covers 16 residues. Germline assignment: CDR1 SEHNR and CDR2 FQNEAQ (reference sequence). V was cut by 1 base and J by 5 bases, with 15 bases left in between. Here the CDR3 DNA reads TGTGCCAGCAGCTTAGGCGGGCCTCTTCTTGACAATGAGCAGTTCTTC. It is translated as CASSLGGPLLDNEQFF.

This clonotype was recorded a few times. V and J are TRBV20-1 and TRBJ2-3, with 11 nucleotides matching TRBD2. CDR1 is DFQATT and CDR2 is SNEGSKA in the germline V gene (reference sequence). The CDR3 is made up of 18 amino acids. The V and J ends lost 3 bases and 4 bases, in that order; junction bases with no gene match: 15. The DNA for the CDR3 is TGCAGTGCTAGTGGCTTTGGTAGCGGGAGGGCCCCCGCAGATACGCAGTATTTT. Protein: CSASGFGSGRAPADTQYF.

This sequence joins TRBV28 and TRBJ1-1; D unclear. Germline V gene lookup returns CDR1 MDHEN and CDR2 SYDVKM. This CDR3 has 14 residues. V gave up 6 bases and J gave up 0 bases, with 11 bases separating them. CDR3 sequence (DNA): TGTGCCAGCAGAATAGCAGCTATGAACACTGAAGCTTTCTTT. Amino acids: CASRIAAMNTEAFF.

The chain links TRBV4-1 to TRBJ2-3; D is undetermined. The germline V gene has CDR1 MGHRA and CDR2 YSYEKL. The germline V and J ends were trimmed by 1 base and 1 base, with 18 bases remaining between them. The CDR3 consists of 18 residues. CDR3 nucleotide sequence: TGCGCCAGCAGCCAAGGGCATAGTCGGGCTTTCCGCACAGATACGCAGTATTTT. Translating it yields CASSQGHSRAFRTDTQYF.

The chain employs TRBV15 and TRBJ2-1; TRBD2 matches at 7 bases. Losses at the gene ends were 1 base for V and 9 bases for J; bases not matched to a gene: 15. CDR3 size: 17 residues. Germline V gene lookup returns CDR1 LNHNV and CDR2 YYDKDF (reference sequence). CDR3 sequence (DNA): TGTGCCACCAGCAGAGGCGGGGGATCGGGCCTGGGAAGTGAGCAGTTCTTC. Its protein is CATSRGGGSGLGSEQFF.

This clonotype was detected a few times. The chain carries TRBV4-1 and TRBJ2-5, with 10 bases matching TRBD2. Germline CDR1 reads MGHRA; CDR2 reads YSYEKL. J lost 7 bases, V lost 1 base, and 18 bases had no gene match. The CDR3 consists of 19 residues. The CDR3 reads CASSQGGRGSGREGATQYF. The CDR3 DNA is TGCGCCAGCAGCCAAGGAGGCCGGGGAAGCGGGAGGGAAGGAGCGACCCAGTACTTC.